This paragraph reports one TCR beta chain. Its specificity is unknown. The data were produced by immunoSEQ multiplex PCR, yet TCRdb's version contains in-frame clones alone and is incomplete. The sample contains 2 million to 2.5 million clones, about 94% of which appear only once. This sample was taken from a study of shared clonotypes between healthy human individuals. Study information: Contributing individuals were a couple of females and three males aged 18 to 49.

Whole-study results and caveats: The diversity represented, both genetic and in exposure history, was limited by few donors. With several donors compared, 5% to 5.5% of naive CD4 clonotypes were shared.

The CDR3 covers 15 residues. Germline V gene sequence: CDR1 SNHLY, CDR2 FYNNEI. V lost 9 bases and J lost 11; bases outside the gene matches: 19. Source material: naive CD4+ T cells sorted from blood. This sample's subset: CD45RA+ positively selected. This TCR came from a man aged 18 to 29 in good health. The chain is built from TRBV2 and TRBJ2-1, with 7 bases that match TRBD2. The chain's CDR3 is CASSQFGGTSNQQFF. The CDR3 DNA reads as TGTGCCAGTTCCCAGTTCGGGGGGACCTCGAATCAGCAGTTCTTC.